One and the same sample provided the 2 T cell receptor beta chains below, sequenced in a study of shared clonotypes between healthy human individuals. The assay was immunoSEQ multiplex PCR, and TCRdb's table has in-frame clones only and misses some. The sample has 450,000 to 650,000 clones; around three quarters are singletons. Sequencing was carried out using PBMCs. These receptors all stem from a woman in her thirties or forties in good health. Some clones in this sample may be carry-over from other donors' samples.

The chain links TRBV4-2 to TRBJ2-7, with 10 bases identical to TRBD1. Looked up from germline, CDR1 is LGHNA and CDR2 is YNFKEQ. The CDR3 is 16 amino acids. V was clipped by 1 base and J by 0 bases; unmatched bases: 3. The CDR3 bases are TGTGCCAGCAGCCAAGGGGACAGGGGCAGCTCCTACGAGCAGTACTTC. Translating gives CASSQGDRGSSYEQYF.

Comments on this clone: With a far larger clone one base away, a read error is the likely cause. The sample carries other DNA sequences with the same CDR3. This chain uses TRBV10-3 with TRBJ2-5; D not resolved. The CDR3 runs to 13 residues. The germline V and J ends were trimmed by 5 bases and 8 bases, with 15 bases remaining between them. Germline V gene lookup returns CDR1 ENHRY and CDR2 SYGVKD. The CDR3 loop is CAISQDTSGTQYF. CDR3 nucleotide sequence: TGTGCCATCAGTCAAGACACCTCAGGCACCCAGTACTTC.